This T cell receptor (beta chain) originates from a study of T cells in tuberculosis. The CDR3 length is 13 residues. V lost 10 bases, J lost 4 bases, and 9 bases stayed unmatched. The germline gives CDR1 LNHDA, CDR2 SQIVND (reference sequence). The protocol was immunoSEQ multiplex PCR, while the TCRdb copy is restricted to in-frame clones and leaves out a portion. Of about 36,000 clones in the sample, 93% were seen once. Source material: PBMCs. This sequence was found in a donor between 5 and 29 years old with latent tuberculosis or without tuberculosis infection. The rearrangement uses TRBV19 and TRBJ1-2; TRBD1 agrees at 7 bases. DNA for the CDR3: TGTGCCACCTTAGGGGGCTACAGCTATGGCTACACCTTC. Encoded protein: CATLGGYSYGYTF.